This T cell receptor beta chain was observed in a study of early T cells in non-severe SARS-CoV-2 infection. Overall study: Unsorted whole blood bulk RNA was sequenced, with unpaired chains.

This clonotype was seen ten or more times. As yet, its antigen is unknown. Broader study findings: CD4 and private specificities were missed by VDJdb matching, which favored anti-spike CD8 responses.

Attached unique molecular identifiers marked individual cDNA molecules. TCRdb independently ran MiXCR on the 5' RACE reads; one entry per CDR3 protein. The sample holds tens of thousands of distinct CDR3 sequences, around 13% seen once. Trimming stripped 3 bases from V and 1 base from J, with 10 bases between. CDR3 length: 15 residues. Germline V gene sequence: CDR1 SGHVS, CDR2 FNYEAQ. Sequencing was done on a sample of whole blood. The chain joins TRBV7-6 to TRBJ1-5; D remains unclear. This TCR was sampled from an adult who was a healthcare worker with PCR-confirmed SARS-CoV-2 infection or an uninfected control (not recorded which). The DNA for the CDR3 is TGTGCCAGCAGCTTTGAATCCGGCAGCAATCAGCCCCAGCATTTT. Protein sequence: CASSFESGSNQPQHF.